Listed below are T cell receptor beta chains from one sample, sequenced in a study of blood T cell repertoires in COVID-19. Sequenced by immunoSEQ multiplex PCR; TCRdb stores in-frame clones only, minus some. The sample lists tens of thousands of clones, 60% to 80% occurring once. Sequencing input: peripheral blood. Source of these receptors: a human donor in a cohort sampled during active COVID-19. The CDR3 runs from the conserved cysteine through the conserved F or W. D genes are given only for firm matches. Clone sizes are given selectively: once, few, many, or a class where the clone is expanded.

v_gene	d_gene	abundance	j_gene	CDR3nt	CDR3aa
TRBV18	TRBD2	NA	TRBJ2-1	TGTGCCAGCTCACCATCAAAGCGGGGGCCCCCGGATGAGCAGTTCTTC	CASSPSKRGPPDEQFF
TRBV5-1	NA	NA	TRBJ2-1	TGCGCCAGCAGCTTGCGGGCAGGACTTCTCAATGAGCAGTTCTTC	CASSLRAGLLNEQFF
TRBV9	NA	NA	TRBJ2-1	TGTGCCAGCAGCGTAGGGAGCGAATCCTACAATGAGCAGTTCTTC	CASSVGSESYNEQFF
TRBV15	NA	NA	TRBJ2-6	TGTGCCACCAGCAGAGTAAGGGGGAGCTCTGGGGCCAACGTCCTGACTTTC	CATSRVRGSSGANVLTF
TRBV24-1	TRBD1	NA	TRBJ2-6	TGTGCCACCAGTGATCCAGGGGGCTCTGGGGCCAACGTCCTGACTTTC	CATSDPGGSGANVLTF
TRBV7-8	TRBD2	few	TRBJ2-3	TGTGCCAGCAGCTTAGTATTAGCGGGACTCACAGATACGCAGTATTTT	CASSLVLAGLTDTQYF
TRBV24-1	NA	NA	TRBJ1-1	TGTGCCACCAGAGGGACAACCCTTGAGAACACTGAAGCTTTCTTT	CATRGTTLENTEAFF
TRBV28	NA	NA	TRBJ2-7	TGTGCCAGCAGTTTTATCCGTCGGTCGGGATCATCGAGGAACGAGCAGTACTTC	CASSFIRRSGSSRNEQYF
TRBV29-1	TRBD2	NA	TRBJ2-3	TGCAGCGTTGCAGGGAGGGCCGGGATCGCAGATACGCAGTATTTT	CSVAGRAGIADTQYF
TRBV18	NA	once	TRBJ1-1	TGTGCCAGCTCACCTCGGGACACCGAAGCTTTCTTT	CASSPRDTEAFF
TRBV4-1	NA	few	TRBJ2-2	TGCGCCAGCAGCCAACAGGGGATAGGTCCTAGGGAGCTGTTTTTT	CASSQQGIGPRELFF
TRBV10-3	NA	NA	TRBJ2-2	TGTGCCATCAGTAAGGACAGTTTCTCCACCGGGGAGCTGTTTTTT	CAISKDSFSTGELFF
TRBV7-9	TRBD1	few	TRBJ1-3	TGTGCCAGCAGCTCCCCGCGGGACAGTTCCTCTGGAAACACCATATATTTT	CASSSPRDSSSGNTIYF
TRBV7-2	NA	NA	TRBJ1-1	TGTGCCAGCAGCTTACGGGGGGGTGGACCTGAAGCTTTCTTT	CASSLRGGGPEAFF
TRBV3-1/TRBV3-2	NA	NA	TRBJ1-4	TGTGCCAGCAGTCGGGGGGATCCGAGACTTAATGAAAAACTGTTTTTT	CASSRGDPRLNEKLFF
TRBV9	TRBD2	once	TRBJ2-5	TGTGCCAGCAGCTTGCTAGCGGGGGGAGAGACCCAGTACTTC	CASSLLAGGETQYF
TRBV19	TRBD1	NA	TRBJ1-3	TGTGCCAGCCGACGGAGGGGGCCGGACACCATATATTTT	CASRRRGPDTIYF
TRBV6-5	NA	few	TRBJ1-4	TGTGCCAGCAGCCCGGACGGGGGGGGCGATGAAAAACTGTTTTTT	CASSPDGGGDEKLFF
TRBV7-9	TRBD2	NA	TRBJ2-2	TGTGCCAGCAGGGTAGCGGGGGGGCCGCGGACCGGGGAGCTGTTTTTT	CASRVAGGPRTGELFF
TRBV9	TRBD2	NA	TRBJ2-5	TGTGCCAGCAGCGTCCCAGCGGGGGGGGCGGAGACCCAGTACTTC	CASSVPAGGAETQYF
TRBV30	TRBD2	NA	TRBJ2-1	TGTGCCTGGAGTCGGATCGCTCCTCTAGCGGGGGGACTCTACAATGAGCAGTTCTTC	CAWSRIAPLAGGLYNEQFF
TRBV21-1	NA	NA	TRBJ2-1	TGTGCCAGCAGCAAATCACCAGGTAGCTCCTACAATGAGCAGTTCTTC	CASSKSPGSSYNEQFF
TRBV4-3	NA	NA	TRBJ1-2	TGCGCCAGCAGCCAAGACGAGGTAAACTATGGCTACACCTTC	CASSQDEVNYGYTF
TRBV28	TRBD1	NA	TRBJ2-5	TGTGCCAGCAGTTTATCAGGAAACAGGGGGCTGTACCAAGAGACCCAGTACTTC	CASSLSGNRGLYQETQYF
TRBV18	TRBD2	few	TRBJ2-1	TGTGCCAGCTCACCACCGGGTAGCGGGGGGGCCCACAATGAGCAGTTCTTC	CASSPPGSGGAHNEQFF
TRBV4-3	TRBD1	NA	TRBJ1-1	TGCGCCAGCGGCTGGGGGGACAGGGTGCACACTGAAGCTTTCTTT	CASGWGDRVHTEAFF
TRBV19	TRBD1	NA	TRBJ1-5	TGTGCCACCCGACAGGGTCGCAATCAGCCCCAGCATTTT	CATRQGRNQPQHF
TRBV7-2	TRBD1	NA	TRBJ1-5	TGTGCCAGCAGCAGGACAGGGGATGGCAATCAGCCCCAGCATTTT	CASSRTGDGNQPQHF